Below, 14 T cell receptor beta chains from the same sample are listed, as sequenced in a study of control samples from healthy donors and cancer patients. TCRdb keeps only in-frame clones here, not all; method: immunoSEQ multiplex PCR. This sample yields approximately 90,000 clones, of which less than 85% are seen a single time; 38% belongs to the top ten. What was sequenced was PBMCs. These receptor sequences come from a man in his sixties or seventies with lung cancer.

The chain recombines TRBV10-3 with TRBJ2-3, with 7 bases that match TRBD2. The CDR3 extends over 16 amino acids. V trimming: 2 bases; J trimming: 2 bases; junction bases outside the gene matches: 7. Germline V gives CDR1 ENHRY, CDR2 SYGVKD. In DNA, the CDR3 is TGTGCCATCAGTGAGGCCGGCGGGGGTGACACAGATACGCAGTATTTT. Protein product: CAISEAGGGDTDTQYF.

The V gene is TRBV21-1, the J gene TRBJ2-7; the table's D call of TRBD2 was not tested on the DNA. TRBV21-1 is marked as a pseudogene. The CDR3 consists of 15 residues. The CDR3 region is CASSRGVRIGDEQYF. Here the CDR3 DNA reads TGTGCCAGCAGCAGGGGGGTGAGGATCGGGGACGAGCAGTACTTC.

A single count supports this clone. V usage is TRBV6-1 and J usage is TRBJ1-2, with D maybe TRBD1 (5 bases). Germline V CDR1 and CDR2: MNHNS, SASEGT. This CDR3 region has 14 residues. The V and J ends lost 1 base and 8 bases respectively, with 14 bases between them. CDR3 DNA: TGTGCCAGCAGTGAAGACCCGGGGCGAGAAGGCTACACCTTC. Its protein is CASSEDPGREGYTF.

This chain links TRBV27 with TRBJ2-7; D perhaps matches TRBD1 (5 bases). CDR1 is MNHEY and CDR2 is SMNVEV in the germline V gene (reference sequence). Trimming left V 2 bases short and J 6 bases short, with 14 bases between. The CDR3 is made up of 14 amino acids. CDR3 region: CASSLVNGRGEQYF. CDR3 DNA: TGTGCCAGCAGTTTAGTAAACGGAAGGGGCGAGCAGTACTTC.

V gene TRBV18 combines with J gene TRBJ2-7; D may be TRBD2 (5 bases). Deletions cut 3 bases from V and 5 bases from J, with 8 bases between. The CDR3 length is 12 residues. Germline V gene data show CDR1 as KGHSH and CDR2 as LQKENI. The CDR3 spells CASSPRGDEQYF. The CDR3 DNA reads TGTGCCAGCTCACCCCGGGGTGACGAGCAGTACTTC.

V gene TRBV15 combines with J gene TRBJ1-4; D gene unclear. CDR3 length: 16 amino acids. V was trimmed by 0 bases and J by 1 base, leaving 9 bases between them. From germline, CDR1 is LNHNV and CDR2 YYDKDF (reference sequence). Here the CDR3 reads CATSRDQRVTNEKLFF. CDR3 nucleotides: TGTGCCACCAGCAGAGATCAAAGGGTAACTAATGAAAAACTGTTTTTT.

This sequence joins TRBV27 and TRBJ1-4; tentative D call: TRBD1 (6 bases). The CDR3 runs 15 residues. Trimming left V 6 bases short and J 8 bases short, with 19 bases between. Germline V CDR1 and CDR2: MNHEY, SMNVEV (reference sequence). The CDR3, as DNA: TGTGCCAGCAGGCGAGAACAGGGATTAAGGGAAAAACTGTTTTTT. Protein product: CASRREQGLREKLFF.

The chain employs TRBV4-1 and TRBJ2-7; D uncertain. The V and J ends lost 1 base and 0 bases respectively, with 7 bases between them. There are 14 residues in the CDR3. Germline V gene sequence: CDR1 MGHRA, CDR2 YSYEKL. This CDR3 reads CASSQGRSSYEQYF. As DNA, the CDR3 is TGCGCCAGCAGCCAAGGCAGGAGCTCCTACGAGCAGTACTTC.

CDR3 amino acids: CATATSGGETQYF. The CDR3 DNA reads TGTGCCACCGCGACTAGCGGGGGAGAGACCCAGTACTTC. V gene TRBV24-1 combines with J gene TRBJ2-5, with 12 positions matching TRBD2. CDR3 length equals 13 residues. Germline CDR1 reads KGHDR; CDR2 reads SFDVKD. The ends lost 9 bases at V and 4 bases at J; junction bases unmatched: 2.

The chain's CDR3 is CASSEAGTLHF. CDR3 in DNA: TGTGCCAGCAGTGAAGCCGGAACCCTCCACTTT. The J gene is TRBJ1-6, the V gene TRBV6-1; D ambiguous. V was cut by 0 bases and J by 14 bases, with 5 bases left in between. This CDR3 comprises 11 residues. The germline V gene encodes CDR1 MNHNS and CDR2 SASEGT.

The CDR3 loop is CASSRQGGGTDTQYF. CDR3 sequence (DNA): TGTGCCAGCAGCCGCCAGGGGGGCGGCACAGATACGCAGTATTTT. The chain links TRBV4-2 to TRBJ2-3; D may be TRBD1 (7 bases). Germline CDR1 LGHNA, CDR2 YNFKEQ. V lost 4 bases and J lost 1, with 12 bases in between. This CDR3 has 15 residues.

The chain carries TRBV12-3 or TRBV12-4 and TRBJ1-6; D is unclear. This CDR3 is 11 amino acids long. Trimming removed 7 bases from V and 5 bases from J, with 3 bases in between. The CDR3 nucleotides are TGTGCCAGCACGGATAATTCACCCCTCCACTTT. Translation gives CASTDNSPLHF.

This chain connects TRBV29-1 to TRBJ1-1; D gene unclear. CDR1 is SQVTM, CDR2 ANQGSEA, per germline. Between the trimmed V and J ends, which lost 3 bases and 7 bases, there was a span of 6 bases. The CDR3 runs 10 residues. The CDR3 spells CSVEVSEAFF. In DNA form, the CDR3 reads TGCAGCGTTGAGGTCAGTGAAGCTTTCTTT.

The V and J genes are TRBV27 and TRBJ1-2, with 9 bases lining up with TRBD1. The CDR3 runs 13 residues. Germline CDR1 is MNHEY and CDR2 is SMNVEV (reference sequence). The ends lost 3 bases at V and 6 bases at J; junction bases unmatched: 2. CDR3 residues: CASSFTGGHGYTF. CDR3 coding DNA: TGTGCCAGCAGTTTCACAGGGGGCCATGGCTACACCTTC.